Listed here are 18 T cell receptor beta chains from one sample, sequenced in a study of blood T cell repertoires in COVID-19. The data were produced by immunoSEQ multiplex PCR, yet TCRdb's version contains in-frame clones alone and is incomplete. The data hold 300,000 to 400,000 clones, with roughly 90% observed a single time. Source material: peripheral blood. The receptors were gathered from a woman in her 50s with active or convalescent COVID-19.

On this clone itself: The sample has other DNA sequences that encode this CDR3 too. The chain employs TRBV3-1 (or the pseudogene TRBV3-2) and TRBJ2-3, with 9 nucleotides matching TRBD2. The CDR3 is 15 amino acids. V lost 4 bases and J lost 0; bases outside the gene matches: 2. CDR1 is LGHDT, CDR2 YNNKEL, per germline (reference sequence). CDR3 DNA: TGTGCCAGCAGCCCGGGACTAGCTAGCACAGATACGCAGTATTTT. It is translated as CASSPGLASTDTQYF.

The J gene is TRBJ2-7, the V gene TRBV30, with 7 bases lining up with TRBD1. This CDR3 is 14 amino acids long. V trimming: 4 bases; J trimming: 6 bases; junction bases outside the gene matches: 12. Germline values: CDR1 GTSNPN, CDR2 SVGIG (reference sequence). The CDR3 is CAWTSTRDRGEQYF. The DNA for the CDR3 is TGTGCCTGGACCAGTACCCGGGACAGAGGCGAGCAGTACTTC.

This clone was seen more than once but under ten times. The chain is built from TRBV5-1 and TRBJ1-1; TRBD1 might be the D (5 bases). The CDR3 is 15 residues long. Germline CDR1 SGHRS, CDR2 YFSETQ. V was shortened by 4 bases and J by 0 bases, with 13 bases between the two germline ends. CDR3: CASSPGGGVNTEAFF. CDR3 in DNA: TGCGCCAGCAGCCCCGGCGGGGGTGTGAACACTGAAGCTTTCTTT.

This rearrangement joins TRBV29-1 to TRBJ2-1; TRBD2 matches 11 bases. CDR1 and CDR2 from the germline V gene are SQVTM and ANQGSEA. This CDR3 region has 15 residues. The junction had 5 bases not matched to a gene; V was cut back by 7 bases and J by 0 bases. The CDR3 spells CSETGTSGSYNEQFF. The CDR3 DNA follows: TGCAGCGAGACCGGGACTAGCGGCTCCTACAATGAGCAGTTCTTC.

The chain has TRBV4-3 and TRBJ1-2; the D gene is possibly TRBD1 (5 bases). The CDR3 is 16 residues long. Between the trimmed V and J ends, which lost 0 bases and 4 bases, there was a span of 15 bases. Germline V gene data show CDR1 as LGHNA and CDR2 as YSLEER. CDR3 sequence (DNA): TGCGCCAGCAGCCAAGATTCGGCAGGGTCGGCCTATGGCTACACCTTC. It translates to CASSQDSAGSAYGYTF.

The chain recombines TRBV13 with TRBJ1-1, with 7 bases matching TRBD1. The CDR3 runs 11 residues. J was trimmed by 8 bases and V by 10 bases; bases with no gene match: 7. Per germline, CDR1 PRHDT and CDR2 FYEKMQ (reference sequence). The CDR3: CATRRGIEAFF. The CDR3 DNA sequence: TGTGCCACCCGCAGGGGGATAGAAGCTTTCTTT.

The chain uses TRBV19 and TRBJ1-5, with a possible D match to TRBD1 (6 bases). This CDR3 is built from 15 residues. V lost 6 bases to trimming and J lost 0 bases, with 12 bases between them. Germline V gene sequence: CDR1 LNHDA, CDR2 SQIVND (reference sequence). This CDR3 reads CASSHDRLSNQPQHF. As DNA, the CDR3 is TGTGCCAGTAGCCATGACAGGCTTAGCAATCAGCCCCAGCATTTT.

This clone was observed many times. This chain's CDR3 is CASSLEQGAQEQYF. The CDR3 DNA is TGCGCCAGCAGCTTGGAGCAGGGGGCCCAAGAGCAGTACTTC. The chain recombines TRBV5-1 with TRBJ2-7; 8 nucleotides line up with TRBD1. Per germline, CDR1 SGHRS and CDR2 YFSETQ. CDR3 length: 14 residues. Losses at the gene ends were 0 bases for V and 7 bases for J; bases not matched to a gene: 6.

The V gene is TRBV6-5, the J gene TRBJ2-1; 7 bases line up with TRBD1. The J segment lost 7 bases and the V segment lost 2 bases, leaving 8 bases of the junction unmatched. CDR3 length: 15 amino acids. Germline assignment: CDR1 MNHEY and CDR2 SVGAGI. The CDR3 coding sequence is TGTGCCAGCAGTTACACAGGGGCCCGGTCTAATGAGCAGTTCTTC. The encoded protein is CASSYTGARSNEQFF.

The V and J genes are TRBV7-3 and TRBJ2-1; TRBD1 matches at 7 bases. Germline V gives CDR1 SGHTA, CDR2 FQGTGA. The J segment lost 2 bases and the V segment lost 4 bases, leaving 5 bases of the junction unmatched. The CDR3 runs to 15 residues. CDR3 loop: CASSWNRGPYNEQFF. The CDR3 region has the DNA TGTGCCAGCAGCTGGAACAGGGGCCCCTACAATGAGCAGTTCTTC.

This clone was counted at least ten times. The CDR3 DNA follows: TGTGCCAGCAGCTTCGGGGGAACCCAAGAGACCCAGTACTTC. Translating it yields CASSFGGTQETQYF. The chain is built from TRBV5-4 and TRBJ2-5, with D tentatively TRBD2 (6 bases). This CDR3 spans 14 amino acids. Germline assignment: CDR1 SGHNT and CDR2 YYREEE (reference sequence). Trimming cost V 2 bases and J 1 base, with 9 bases left between them.

In this sample, this clone turned up once. The V call is TRBV27, the J call TRBJ1-2, with D perhaps matching TRBD1 (5 bases). The CDR3 consists of 14 residues. CDR1 is MNHEY, CDR2 SMNVEV, per germline (reference sequence). The V and J ends lost 6 bases and 8 bases respectively, with 19 bases between them. The CDR3 coding sequence is TGTGCCAGCAGCTCTATCGGGGGGACGGGAGGCTACACCTTC. This sequence encodes CASSSIGGTGGYTF.

The chain couples TRBV5-4 to TRBJ2-7; D is possibly TRBD1 (6 bases). The CDR3 is made up of 13 amino acids. Per germline, CDR1 SGHNT and CDR2 YYREEE (reference sequence). Trimming cost V 1 base and J 5 bases, with 10 bases left between them. In DNA, the CDR3 is TGTGCCAGCAGCTTGCAGGGGACAAACGAGCAGTACTTC. Protein product: CASSLQGTNEQYF.

This clone was seen only once. The chain employs TRBV12-5 and TRBJ2-5, with D tentatively TRBD1 (6 bases). The CDR3 contains 14 residues. V was pared by 5 bases and J by 1 base, with 11 bases between. The germline CDR1 and CDR2 sequences are LGHNT and FRNRAP. This CDR3 reads CASGPGQTQETQYF. The CDR3 DNA follows: TGTGCTAGTGGTCCCGGACAGACCCAAGAGACCCAGTACTTC.

The genes are TRBV3-1 (or the pseudogene TRBV3-2) and TRBJ2-5, with 8 bases lining up with TRBD2. Germline V gene sequence: CDR1 LGHDT, CDR2 YNNKEL (reference sequence). This CDR3 has 17 residues. Trimming at V came to 1 base and at J to 5 bases, leaving 12 bases not matched to a gene. The CDR3, as DNA: TGTGCCAGCAGCCAAGGTCTGAGCGGGAGTGAATTGGAGACCCAGTACTTC. Encoded protein: CASSQGLSGSELETQYF.

The chain couples TRBV19 to TRBJ2-2; D is unclear. V gave up 6 bases and J gave up 3 bases, with 11 bases separating them. Per germline, CDR1 LNHDA and CDR2 SQIVND (reference sequence). This CDR3 region has 14 residues. CDR3 in DNA: TGTGCCAGTAGGACGAGGAGTGACACCGGGGAGCTGTTTTTT. This translates into CASRTRSDTGELFF.

The CDR3 DNA follows: TGTGCCAGCAGTCAGGACAGGACCGACACTGAAGCTTTCTTT. Encoded protein: CASSQDRTDTEAFF. The rearrangement links TRBV6-5 to TRBJ1-1; 7 bases are a match to TRBD1. The junction had 6 bases not matched to a gene; V was cut back by 5 bases and J by 3 bases. This CDR3 has 14 residues. Germline CDR1 and CDR2: MNHEY and SVGAGI.

The V and J genes are TRBV15 and TRBJ2-7; D uncertain. CDR1 is LNHNV and CDR2 is YYDKDF in the germline V gene (reference sequence). This CDR3 is built from 13 residues. V was shortened by 4 bases and J by 3 bases, with 10 bases between the two germline ends. CDR3 protein: CATSISTVYEQYF. The CDR3 DNA sequence: TGTGCCACCAGCATATCCACAGTCTACGAGCAGTACTTC.